This T cell receptor (beta chain) came from a study of T-cell memory formation after mild COVID-19. This clonotype has only a few counts. TCRdb reprocessed the 5' RACE reads via MiXCR and lists one record per CDR3 protein. The sample carries 40,000 to 60,000 distinct CDR3 sequences, about 7.3% recorded once. The CDR3 is 13 amino acids. Germline V gives CDR1 SGHRS, CDR2 YFSETQ. V dropped 5 bases and J dropped 5 bases, with 11 bases sitting between them. The chain is built from TRBV5-1 and TRBJ2-1; D is undetermined. This TCR was sampled from a man aged 18 to 29 who had mild COVID-19 (a few samples of this study predate the infection). Cell type and time point are not known. Material for sequencing was PBMCs or a T cell subset sorted from them (not recorded which). CDR3 nucleotide sequence: TGCGCCAGCAGTCAAGGGTGGAACAATGAGCAGTTCTTC. It codes for CASSQGWNNEQFF. The complete variable domain, with remaining parts taken from reference TRBV5-1 and TRBJ2-1, reads KAGVTQTPRYLIKTRGQQVTLSCSPISGHRSVSWYQQTPGQGLQFLFEYFSETQRNKGNFPGRFSGRQFSNSRSEMNVSTLELGDSALYLCASSQGWNNEQFFGPGTRLTVL.